Sequencing of this T cell receptor beta chain was carried out in a study of cytomegalovirus exposure and HLA in healthy donors (dated by TCRdb to 2017 to 2019). In the study overall: An earlier analysis of roughly 570 of the donors reported over 250 Gb of sequence data and 117 million unique TCR beta sequences obtained from approximately 180 million T cells. An earlier analysis of several hundred of the donors applied high-throughput TCR beta sequencing to assess whether each TCR beta V gene segment acted as functional or pseudogenic. In a later genetic analysis, genome-wide SNP genotypes for about 65% of the roughly 700 donors were used, and that subset was treated as a discovery cohort. An early release that covered about 600 HLA-typed donors contained about 300 gigabases of sequencing data and around 85 million unique TCR sequences. Of the 350 to 450 genotyped donors, approximately 83% fell in the genetic ancestry cluster associated with self-reported Caucasian donors. On average, 235,054 unique TCR beta nucleotide sequences were sequenced per donor among 398 genotyped donors of the cohort, with roughly 20% of those sequences being non-productive. HLA typing included class I and class II loci at four-digit resolution. The study was designed to test whether signatures of past pathogen exposure could be identified by cataloging public T cell receptors. To predict cytomegalovirus infection status, the study brought together high-throughput TCR immunosequencing, statistical association of individual TCRs with disease status, and machine learning. Five DR-DQ haplotypes were treated as single units for association and clustering because of strong linkage in the cohort. A later analysis re-analyzed previously published TCR beta repertoires from roughly 600 donors and added high-resolution HLA genotyping to study TCR occurrence patterns. The later analysis used no new phenotypic data to find candidate immune exposures, relying instead on TCR beta sequences and their occurrence across donors. Typing coverage varied by locus: roughly 629-630 donors for A, B, C, DRB1 and DQB1; roughly 520 for DQA1; some 610 for DPA1; 400 to 480 for DPB1. Donor age, sex, ethnicity and CMV serostatus were collected together with the repertoire data. The study used immunosequencing to profile the T cell repertoires of 666 subjects and linked those repertoires to cytomegalovirus serostatus. In addition to the first cohort of 500 to 850 subjects, a separate validation cohort of 120 different subjects was used. Every repertoire in the discovery cohort had been generated on one and the same sequencing platform. General study outcomes and caveats: A later analysis associated 15,000 to 20,000 TCR beta sequences with specific HLA alleles at a false discovery rate of 0.05. The sequencing pipeline was judged likely to have produced a cluster of highly shared sequence variants as a technical artifact. In a later genetic analysis, a missense DCLRE1C variant was associated with V-gene and J-gene trimming of TCR beta chains, and the association was replicated in an independent cohort. Some IMGT-functional V segments, including TRBV6-2 and TRBV6-3, could not be told apart with the 87-base-pair reads, so those segments were excluded. The cohort was sequenced for TCR beta chains only, and without alpha or paired-chain data the features that could be detected were limited. When HLA alleles, especially DR and DQ, strongly co-occurred, TCR associations were difficult to assign to individual alleles. Because HLA typing was missing for some donors at each locus, association tests included only the typed subset. The presence/absence analyses assumed that sequencing depth was roughly uniform across donors, and that assumption may not be true. The only immune exposure information available for the cohort was CMV serostatus. Three of the identified cytomegalovirus-associated TCR beta chains were confirmed in vitro to be specific for cytomegalovirus antigens. In both the original and validation cohorts, the classifier was reported to diagnose cytomegalovirus status with high specificity and sensitivity. In an earlier analysis of some 550 of the donors, most TCR beta V segments were observed in productive rearrangements about 90% or about 30% of the time, broadly matching IMGT annotations. A later genetic analysis reported fewer N-insertions in productive TCRs among donors in an Asian-associated ancestry cluster than the roughly 640-donor mean. Across donors, most TCR sequences were observed very rarely, whereas some public TCRs were present in many individuals. A later analysis found that HLA-associated TCR beta chains were more clonally expanded and had lower generation probabilities than equally common non-associated chains. A further reported finding was that TCR beta sequences accurately predicted the HLA-A and HLA-B alleles for most subjects in the first cohort. Several of the top co-occurrence clusters appeared to be linked to parvovirus B19, influenza, CMV and Epstein-Barr virus, according to a later analysis. Because counts were too low, some 17 rarely observed V segments, including chromosome 9 orphons, were left out of the earlier analysis of 587 of the donors. Most CMV-associated TCR beta chains appeared to be HLA-restricted in a later analysis, and the HLA associations seemed to be driven largely by CMV exposure. A later analysis found that TCR association rates varied across HLA loci, with DRB1 alleles showing the most associated TCRs and HLA-C alleles the fewest. The study gave a list of 150 to 200 TCR beta chains associated with cytomegalovirus. According to the authors, the approach could potentially be generalized to other disease states and immunological phenotypes. Correlated functional status among segregating V segments might reflect linkage disequilibrium, but an unknown experimental factor could not be ruled out.

The sample holds a few counts of this clone. Its antigen target is currently unknown. One base away there is no much larger clone; base qualities are not given. The cohort comprised 710 or so healthy bone marrow donors. At the time of sampling, all cohort members were nominally healthy, though unrecorded immune exposures were likely present. The donor was CMV seronegative and was included in the group of approximately 350 seronegative cohort members. Every donor gave a peripheral blood sample, and the peripheral blood mononuclear cells from that sample were used for TCR beta sequencing. Genomic DNA extraction from the blood cell samples was performed with the Qiagen DNeasy Blood Extraction Kit. The receptor library was made with the immunoSEQ multiplex PCR assay. A mixture of 60 forward primers for TCR Vbeta segments and 13 reverse primers for TCR Jbeta segments was used in the multiplex PCR. The CDR3 region of rearranged TCR beta genes was amplified from genomic DNA with a multiplex PCR assay. The amplified TCR beta libraries were sequenced on the Illumina HiSeq System as 87-base-pair reads. The published analysis was carried out like this. Across the 700 or so repertoires, a later analysis counted some 80 million unique TCR beta chains, around 10 million of which were shared by at least two donors. A nearest-neighbor algorithm error-corrected the raw reads and collapsed the reads into unique sequences, merging closely related sequences to remove PCR and sequencing errors. To assign V, D and J gene segments, CDR3 sequences were aligned to IMGT reference sequences. For a sequence to be retained, a match of at least six nucleotides to both a V gene segment and a J gene segment was required. Rearrangements were called productive when the CDR3 lacked stop codons and stayed in frame with V and J; all others were non-productive. CDR3 was defined by IMGT convention, running from the second conserved V-encoded cysteine to the conserved J-encoded phenylalanine. The earlier analysis of approximately 590 of the donors excluded any sequence lacking an unambiguous match to a single V gene segment. In an earlier analysis of several hundred of the donors, a V segment was called functional when productive rearrangements were above 56.7%, and segregating when the standard deviation between donors exceeded 5%. A statistical classification framework was built to diagnose cytomegalovirus status from the catalog of TCR beta chain sequences. A later analysis assigned V and J genes by comparing TCR nucleotide sequences with IMGT/GENE-DB human TR gene sequences. Using the TCRdist pipeline, a later analysis assigned CDR3 sequences along with most-parsimonious VDJ recombination scenarios. In a later analysis, each TCR beta chain was defined by its CDR3 amino acid sequence together with its V-gene family, and reads without a unique V-gene family were excluded. To address suspected cross-contamination and a sequencing artifact, a later analysis removed 450 to 700 highly shared, low-generation-probability nucleotide sequences. A later analysis calculated a clonal expansion index for each public chain from normalized within-repertoire ranks of inferred template counts. A later analysis computed generation probabilities with a VDJ recombination model fitted to out-of-frame rearrangements, and checked the results against IGoR. A later analysis scored TCR-TCR, TCR-HLA and TCR-CMV co-occurrence with hypergeometric tests, applying a repertoire-size bias correction to TCR pairs. In a later analysis, false discovery rates were estimated by permuting HLA or CMV assignments 20 times. In a later analysis, co-occurring TCRs were grouped with DBSCAN, and TCRdist sequence similarity was added when clustering was performed within HLA-allele-positive subsets. Co-occurrence clustering excluded repertoires with fewer than 30,000 or more than 120,000 public chains, plus five with anomalous nucleotide sharing. Held by TCRdb, this immuneACCESS table contains in-frame sequences only and omits some clones. Under half of the omission traces to an unresolved V gene where checked; the cause of the rest is unknown. D and trimming come from the DNA, and the V and J calls and clone size come from that table. The sample has some 60,000 clones on record, 80% of them singletons. Under 7% of the sample is in the top ten clones.

The V end gives up 4 bases and the J end 3 bases, leaving 18 bases in the junction not matched to a gene. CDR1 and CDR2, looked up from the germline V gene, are SGHRS and YFSETQ. From the cysteine through the phenylalanine, the CDR3 covers 19 amino acids. Of the read, only the CDR3 DNA is kept; its 57 bases are in frame from base 1. This sequence uses TRBV5-1 and TRBJ2-3, and 9 bases in between align with TRBD2. Material: PBMCs. The receptor's source is a male donor in good health and CMV-seronegative. At the DNA level, the sequence is TGCGCCAGCAGCAGACGATCTGGCGGGGGGGCGAGGAAGACAGATACGCAGTATTTT. This translates into CASSRRSGGGARKTDTQYF.